This TCR beta chain was obtained from a study of T cell responses to AZD1222 COVID-19 vaccine. Here immunoSEQ multiplex PCR was the method, and the copy in TCRdb shows in-frame clones only, minus some. This table has roughly 96,000 clones, 88% appearing once. The CDR3 contains 15 residues. Germline V gene lookup returns CDR1 MNHEY and CDR2 SVGAGI. V lost 6 bases and J lost 4; bases outside the gene matches: 8. Specimen: peripheral blood, collected 28 days after the second AZD1222 dose. The sequence derives from an adult who received the AZD1222 COVID-19 vaccine. The chain uses TRBV6-5 and TRBJ1-3, with 8 bases aligning to TRBD1. CDR3 nucleotide sequence: TGTGCCAGCAGGACGGACAGGGTCTCCGGAAACACCATATATTTT. Protein sequence: CASRTDRVSGNTIYF.